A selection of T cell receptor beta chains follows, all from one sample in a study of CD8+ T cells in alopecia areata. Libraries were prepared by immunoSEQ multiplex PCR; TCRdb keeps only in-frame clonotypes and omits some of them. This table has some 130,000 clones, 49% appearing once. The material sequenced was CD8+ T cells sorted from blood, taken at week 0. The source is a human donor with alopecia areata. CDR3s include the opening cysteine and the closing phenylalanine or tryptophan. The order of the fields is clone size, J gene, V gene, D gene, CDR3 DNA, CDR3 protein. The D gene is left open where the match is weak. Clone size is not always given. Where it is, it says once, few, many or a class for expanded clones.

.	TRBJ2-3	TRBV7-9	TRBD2	TGTGCCAGCAGCCCCCTTAGCGGGGGGGCATCAGATACGCAGTATTTT	CASSPLSGGASDTQYF
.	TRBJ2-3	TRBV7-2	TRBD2	TGTGCCAGCAGCTTAGCCTCCCAGCGGGGATTGGATACGCAGTATTTT	CASSLASQRGLDTQYF
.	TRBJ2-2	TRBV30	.	TGTGCCTGGACAGGGGACACCGGGGAGCTGTTTTTT	CAWTGDTGELFF
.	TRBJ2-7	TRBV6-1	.	TGTGCCAGCAGTGATATTGGGAGTGCCTACGAGCAGTACTTC	CASSDIGSAYEQYF
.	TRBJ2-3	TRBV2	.	TGTGCCAGCAGCGATACAGGCGGAGTAAATACGCAGTATTTT	CASSDTGGVNTQYF
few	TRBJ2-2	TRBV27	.	TGTGCCAGCAGTTTAATAGGCAGTACGAACACCGGGGAGCTGTTTTTT	CASSLIGSTNTGELFF
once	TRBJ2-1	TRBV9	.	TGTGCCAGCAGCTCGACTGAGAATGAGCAGTTCTTC	CASSSTENEQFF
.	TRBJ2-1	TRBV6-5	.	TGTGCCAGCCACCGCAGCTCCTACAATGAGCAGTTCTTC	CASHRSSYNEQFF
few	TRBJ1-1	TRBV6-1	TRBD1	TGTGCCAGCAGTCAGGGGGCCGGCACTGAAGCTTTCTTT	CASSQGAGTEAFF
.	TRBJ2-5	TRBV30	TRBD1	TGTGCCTGGAGTGGATGGACAGGGGGAGAGACCCAGTACTTC	CAWSGWTGGETQYF
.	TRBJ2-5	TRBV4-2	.	TGTGCCAGCAGCCAAGATGGGCTGCCCCAAGAGACCCAGTACTTC	CASSQDGLPQETQYF
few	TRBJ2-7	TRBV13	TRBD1	TGTGCCAGCAGCTCCGGGACAGAGGCCTACGAGCAGTACTTC	CASSSGTEAYEQYF
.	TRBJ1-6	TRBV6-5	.	TGTGCCAGCAGCAAGATGCGAGAGGGGAATTCACCCCTCCACTTT	CASSKMREGNSPLHF
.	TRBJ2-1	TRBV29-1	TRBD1	TGCAGCGTCTTACAGGGGTTAGAGCAGTTCTTC	CSVLQGLEQFF
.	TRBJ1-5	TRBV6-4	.	TGTGCCAGCAGCCCCTCGGGTGCCGGGCAGCCCCAGCATTTT	CASSPSGAGQPQHF
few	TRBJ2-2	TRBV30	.	TGTGCCTGGAGTGCAATTAGATACACCGGGGAGCTGTTTTTT	CAWSAIRYTGELFF
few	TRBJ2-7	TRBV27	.	TGTGCCAGCAGTTTAGCGGGGCCTGGCTACGAGCAGTACTTC	CASSLAGPGYEQYF
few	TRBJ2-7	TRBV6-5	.	TGTGCCAGCAGTTACCGGGACACCTACGAGCAGTACTTC	CASSYRDTYEQYF
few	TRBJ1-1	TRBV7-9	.	TGTGCCAGCAGCGCCGGAAGGGCGGCTGAAGCTTTCTTT	CASSAGRAAEAFF
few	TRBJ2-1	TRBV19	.	TGTGCCAGTAGTACCCTCCCAGGGGACAATGAGCAGTTCTTC	CASSTLPGDNEQFF
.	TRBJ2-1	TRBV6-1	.	TGTGCCAGCGCCAGTAGGACCTACAATGAGCAGTTCTTC	CASASRTYNEQFF
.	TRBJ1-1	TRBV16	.	TGTGCCAGCAGCCCGGGCAGGGGGAACACTGAAGCTTTCTTT	CASSPGRGNTEAFF
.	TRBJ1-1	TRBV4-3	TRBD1	TGCGCCAGCAGCCAAGTTCGTTCAGGGGGTTTGAACACTGAAGCTTTCTTT	CASSQVRSGGLNTEAFF
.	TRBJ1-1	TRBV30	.	TGTGCCTGGGACAGTAACACTGAAGCTTTCTTT	CAWDSNTEAFF
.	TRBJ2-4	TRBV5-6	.	TGTGCCAGCAGCTTGTTTAACGCTCTCCTAGCCAAAAACATTCAGTACTTC	CASSLFNALLAKNIQYF
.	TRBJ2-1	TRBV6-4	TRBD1	TGTGCCAGCAGCTTAGAACAGGGGCCCTACAATGAGCAGTTCTTC	CASSLEQGPYNEQFF
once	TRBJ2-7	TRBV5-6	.	TGTGCCAGCAGCCCAGGATCCGTAGGCTACGAGCAGTACTTC	CASSPGSVGYEQYF
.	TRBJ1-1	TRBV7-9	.	TGTGCCAGCGGGGTGAACACTGAAGCTTTCTTT	CASGVNTEAFF
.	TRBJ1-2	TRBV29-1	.	TGCAGCGTTGAGCGGGAATGGGACGGCTACACCTTC	CSVEREWDGYTF
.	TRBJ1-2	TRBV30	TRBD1	TGTGCCTGGAGTCCCGGGACAGGGATCTATGGCTACACCTTC	CAWSPGTGIYGYTF
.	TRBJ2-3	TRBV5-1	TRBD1	TGCGCCAGCAGCTTATTTTTTAAGGGACAGCCTCACACAGATACGCAGTATTTT	CASSLFFKGQPHTDTQYF
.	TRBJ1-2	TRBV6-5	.	TGTGCCAGCAGTTACACAGGGCCCGAAGGCTACACCTTC	CASSYTGPEGYTF
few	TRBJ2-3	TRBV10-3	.	TGTGCCATCACGAGCCCAGGGCTCGATACGCAGTATTTT	CAITSPGLDTQYF
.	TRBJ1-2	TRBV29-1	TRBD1	TGCAGCGTTGTAATCCGGGACAGAGCAAACTATGGCTACACCTTC	CSVVIRDRANYGYTF
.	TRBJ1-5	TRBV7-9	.	TGTGCCAGCAGCTTAGGGGGATGGGGCCAGCCCCAGCATTTT	CASSLGGWGQPQHF
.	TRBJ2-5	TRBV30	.	TGTGCCTGGAGTGTACTTGGTAGCAAGGAGACCCAGTACTTC	CAWSVLGSKETQYF
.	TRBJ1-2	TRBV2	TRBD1	TGTGCCAGCAGTGATGGACAGGGTGCGTTTAACTATGGCTACACCTTC	CASSDGQGAFNYGYTF